This TCR beta chain was recovered during a study of blood T cell repertoires in COVID-19. Measured with immunoSEQ multiplex PCR; TCRdb has only the in-frame clones, and not every one. The sample gives around 170,000 clones, roughly 84% of which show up once; 1.5% is in the top ten. This clone was seen only a few times. The material sequenced was peripheral blood. The sequence came from a human donor in a cohort sampled during active COVID-19.

CDR3: CASSYAQGVKDEQYF. The CDR3 DNA reads TGTGCCAGCAGTTACGCCCAGGGCGTTAAAGACGAGCAGTACTTC. The rearrangement links TRBV6-5 to TRBJ2-7; a possible D gene is TRBD1 (5 bases). The germline V and J ends were trimmed by 2 bases and 5 bases, with 16 bases remaining between them. Germline values: CDR1 MNHEY, CDR2 SVGAGI. This CDR3 is 15 amino acids long.